These T cell receptor beta chains were read from a single sample in a study of blood T cells in healthy people across ages. Via MiXCR, TCRdb re-called the 5' RACE reads, giving one row per CDR3 protein. The repertoire holds around 870,000 distinct CDR3 sequences, with roughly 26% as singletons. The specimen was blood. The receptors stem from a woman aged 80 or older in good health. The CDR3 runs from the conserved cysteine through the conserved F or W. A D gene is named only where the DNA matches it firmly. Size values are once, few and many counts, or a class for expanded clones, and some rows have none.

d_gene	abundance	j_gene	v_gene	CDR3nt	CDR3aa
TRBD1	many	TRBJ2-1	TRBV29-1	TGCAGCGTTGAAAGGGACAGGAACTACAATGAGCAGTTCTTC	CSVERDRNYNEQFF
TRBD1	-	TRBJ1-1	TRBV7-8	TGTGCCAGCAGCCCCTCCAGGGGGCGCGGGACTGAAGCTTTCTTT	CASSPSRGRGTEAFF
-	-	TRBJ2-2	TRBV27	TGTGCCAGCAGCCTCTTTACAGGGTCGAACACCGGGGAGCTGTTTTTT	CASSLFTGSNTGELFF
-	few	TRBJ1-5	TRBV30	TGTGCCTGGAGTCGACAGGCGGGAAATCAGCCCCAGCATTTT	CAWSRQAGNQPQHF
-	many	TRBJ1-2	TRBV20-1	TGCAGTGCTAGGGTATTATATGGCTACACCTTC	CSARVLYGYTF
-	-	TRBJ1-1	TRBV29-1	TGCAGCGTCACGACAGGCGCGAACACTGAAGCTTTCTTT	CSVTTGANTEAFF
-	-	TRBJ2-2	TRBV28	TGTGCCAGCAAGCGCGCAGGTTCGAATTCCGCGAACACCGGGGAGCTGTTTTTT	CASKRAGSNSANTGELFF
-	once	TRBJ2-3	TRBV12-3/TRBV12-4	TGTGCCAGCGGAAAATGGGGGGGGGCAGATGTGCAGTATTTT	CASGKWGGADVQYF
TRBD1	few	TRBJ1-4	TRBV4-3	TGCGCCAGCAGCTTCGGGACAGGTGATGAAAAACTGTTTTTT	CASSFGTGDEKLFF
-	-	TRBJ1-3	TRBV7-9	TGTGCCAGCAGCTTGAGACAAGGAAACACCATATATTTT	CASSLRQGNTIYF
TRBD1	few	TRBJ1-2	TRBV6-1	TGTGCCAGCACCCCGACAGGGAGGGGGGTGGACGTCTATGGCTACACCTTC	CASTPTGRGVDVYGYTF
-	-	TRBJ1-1	TRBV7-2	TGTGCCAGCGGCGTAGACAGGAACACTGAGGCTTTCTTT	CASGVDRNTEAFF
TRBD1	-	TRBJ2-6	TRBV4-1	TGCGCCAGCAGCCAGGACAGGGTGGCCTCTGGGGCCAACGTCCTGACTTTC	CASSQDRVASGANVLTF
-	-	TRBJ2-2	TRBV6-1	TGTGCCAGCTATTTCGACAGAGCGAACACCGGGGAGCTGTTTTTT	CASYFDRANTGELFF
-	-	TRBJ2-7	TRBV2	TGTGCCAGCAGTGCCCGAGTCTACGAGCAGTACTTC	CASSARVYEQYF
-	-	TRBJ2-7	TRBV7-9	TGTGCCAGCAGAAATTCCAACGGGCCCGGCGAGCAGTACTTC	CASRNSNGPGEQYF
TRBD2	many	TRBJ2-5	TRBV6-5	TGTGCCAGCTCGGGGGGCGGGGGGGTTCAAAGGACCCAGTACTTC	CASSGGGGVQRTQYF
-	many	TRBJ2-5	TRBV11-2	TGTGCCAGCAGCTTAGGATTTAAAGAGACCCAGTACTTC	CASSLGFKETQYF
-	-	TRBJ2-5	TRBV7-2	TGTGCCAGCAGCAGTCCGGGATCGCGGCGGGAGACCCAGTACTTC	CASSSPGSRRETQYF
TRBD1	-	TRBJ2-7	TRBV7-9	TGTGCCAGCAGTCTATGGGACAGGGGGCAGTACTTC	CASSLWDRGQYF
-	few	TRBJ1-5	TRBV24-1	TGTGCCACCAGTGATTTGAATCAGCCCCAGCATTTT	CATSDLNQPQHF
-	few	TRBJ1-4	TRBV7-9	TGTGCCAGCAGCTTAGCGGAAACGTCTAATGAAAAACTGTTTTTT	CASSLAETSNEKLFF
-	many	TRBJ1-2	TRBV20-1	TGCAGTGCTAGATACAGGACGGTGGGCTATGGCTACACCTTC	CSARYRTVGYGYTF
-	many	TRBJ2-1	TRBV5-6	TGTGCCAGCAGCTTTCATAACAATGAGCAGTTCTTC	CASSFHNNEQFF
-	-	TRBJ1-4	TRBV20-1	TGCAGTGTCGTTATATCCGGGACTAAACTGTTTTTT	CSVVISGTKLFF
TRBD1	few	TRBJ1-5	TRBV30	TGTGCCTGGAGTATCGGACAGGGGAGCCAGCCCCAGCATTTT	CAWSIGQGSQPQHF
-	-	TRBJ2-3	TRBV7-8	TGTGCCAGCAGCTACACGGGTGGCGATACGCAGTATTTT	CASSYTGGDTQYF
TRBD1	many	TRBJ2-2	TRBV20-1	TGCAGTGCTAGAGGGCAGGGGGCGGTTACCGGGGAGCTGTTTTTT	CSARGQGAVTGELFF
TRBD1	many	TRBJ1-2	TRBV20-1	TGCAGTGCTAGAGCTGGGACAGGGGCTAATGGCTACACCTTC	CSARAGTGANGYTF